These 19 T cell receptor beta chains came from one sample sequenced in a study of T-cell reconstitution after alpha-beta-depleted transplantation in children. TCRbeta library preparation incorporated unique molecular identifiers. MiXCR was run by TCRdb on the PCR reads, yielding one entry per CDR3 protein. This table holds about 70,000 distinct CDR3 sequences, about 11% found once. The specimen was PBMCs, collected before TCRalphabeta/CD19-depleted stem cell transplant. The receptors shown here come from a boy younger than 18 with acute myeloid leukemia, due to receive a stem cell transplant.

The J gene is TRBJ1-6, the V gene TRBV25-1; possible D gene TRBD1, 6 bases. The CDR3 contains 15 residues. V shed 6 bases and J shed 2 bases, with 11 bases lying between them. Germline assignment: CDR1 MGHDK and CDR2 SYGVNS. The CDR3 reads CASRGQTAYNSPLHF. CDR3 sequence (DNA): TGTGCCAGCAGAGGACAGACAGCCTATAATTCACCCCTCCACTTT.

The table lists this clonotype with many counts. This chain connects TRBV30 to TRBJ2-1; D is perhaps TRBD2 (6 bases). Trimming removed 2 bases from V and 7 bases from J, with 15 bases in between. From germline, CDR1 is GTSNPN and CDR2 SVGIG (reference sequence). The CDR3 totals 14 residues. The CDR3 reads CAWSHGLPPNEQFF. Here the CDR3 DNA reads TGTGCCTGGAGTCACGGACTACCTCCGAATGAGCAGTTCTTC.

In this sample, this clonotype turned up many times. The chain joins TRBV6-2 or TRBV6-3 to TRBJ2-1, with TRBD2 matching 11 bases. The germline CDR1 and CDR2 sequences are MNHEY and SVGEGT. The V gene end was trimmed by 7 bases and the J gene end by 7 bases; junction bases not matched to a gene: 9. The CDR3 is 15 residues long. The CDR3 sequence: CASIRTSGSRNEQFF. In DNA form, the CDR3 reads TGTGCCAGCATTCGAACTAGCGGGAGTCGAAATGAGCAGTTCTTC.

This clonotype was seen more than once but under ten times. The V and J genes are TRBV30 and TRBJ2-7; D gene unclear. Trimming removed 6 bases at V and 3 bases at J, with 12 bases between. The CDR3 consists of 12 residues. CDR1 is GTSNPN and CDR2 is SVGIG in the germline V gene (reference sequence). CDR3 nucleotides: TGTGCCTGCCTGGCCCTAGGCTACGAGCAGTACTTC. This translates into CACLALGYEQYF.

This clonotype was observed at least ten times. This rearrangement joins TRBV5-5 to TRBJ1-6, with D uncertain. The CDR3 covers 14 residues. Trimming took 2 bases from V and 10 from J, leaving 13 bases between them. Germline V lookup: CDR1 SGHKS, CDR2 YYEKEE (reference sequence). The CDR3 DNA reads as TGTGCCAGCAGCTTTAGGAGGGCCGACTCACCCCTCCACTTT. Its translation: CASSFRRADSPLHF.

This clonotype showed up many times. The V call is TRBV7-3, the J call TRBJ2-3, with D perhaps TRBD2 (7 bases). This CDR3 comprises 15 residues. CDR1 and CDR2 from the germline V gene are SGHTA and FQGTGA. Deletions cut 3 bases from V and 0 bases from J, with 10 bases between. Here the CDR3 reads CASSLGGLSTDTQYF. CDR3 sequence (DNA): TGTGCCAGCAGCTTGGGGGGGCTAAGCACAGATACGCAGTATTTT.

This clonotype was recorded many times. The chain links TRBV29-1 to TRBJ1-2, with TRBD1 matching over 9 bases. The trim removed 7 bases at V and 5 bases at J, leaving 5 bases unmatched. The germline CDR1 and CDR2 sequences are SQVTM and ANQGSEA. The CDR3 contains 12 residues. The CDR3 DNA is TGCAGCGCCGAGACAGGGGGGTATGGCTACACCTTC. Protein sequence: CSAETGGYGYTF.

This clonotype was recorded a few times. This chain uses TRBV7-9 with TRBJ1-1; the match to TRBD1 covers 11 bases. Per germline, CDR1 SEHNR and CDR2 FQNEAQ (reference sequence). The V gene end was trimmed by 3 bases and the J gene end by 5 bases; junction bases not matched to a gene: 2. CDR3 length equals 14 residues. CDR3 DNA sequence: TGTGCCAGCAGCTTCGGACAGGGGGCAACTGAAGCTTTCTTT. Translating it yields CASSFGQGATEAFF.

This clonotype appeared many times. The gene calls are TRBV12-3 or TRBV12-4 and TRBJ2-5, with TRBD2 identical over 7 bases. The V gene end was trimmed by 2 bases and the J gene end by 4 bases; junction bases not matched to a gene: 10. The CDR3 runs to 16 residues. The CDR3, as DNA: TGTGCCAGCAGTTTACAGGCGGGAGAGACTTCAGAGACCCAGTACTTC. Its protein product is CASSLQAGETSETQYF.

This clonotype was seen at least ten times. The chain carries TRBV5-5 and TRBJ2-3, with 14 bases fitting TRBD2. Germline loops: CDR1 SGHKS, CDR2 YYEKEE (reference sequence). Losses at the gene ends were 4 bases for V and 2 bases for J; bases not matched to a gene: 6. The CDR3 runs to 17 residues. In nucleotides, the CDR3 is TGTGCCAGCAGCGCCCGACTAGCGGGAGGGGACACAGATACGCAGTATTTT. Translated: CASSARLAGGDTDTQYF.

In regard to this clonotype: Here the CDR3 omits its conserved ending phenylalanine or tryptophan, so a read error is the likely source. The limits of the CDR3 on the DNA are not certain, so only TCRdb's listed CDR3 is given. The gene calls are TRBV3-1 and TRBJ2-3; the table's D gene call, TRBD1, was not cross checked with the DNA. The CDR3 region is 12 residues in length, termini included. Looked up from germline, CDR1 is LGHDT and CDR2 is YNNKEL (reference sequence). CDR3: CASSEGMTGRCS.

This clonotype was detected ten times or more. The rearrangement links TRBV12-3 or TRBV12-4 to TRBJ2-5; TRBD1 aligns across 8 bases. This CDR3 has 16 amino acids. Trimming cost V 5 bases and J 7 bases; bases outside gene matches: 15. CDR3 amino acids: CASSHAGRTGIGTQYF. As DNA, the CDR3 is TGTGCCAGCAGTCACGCCGGACGGACAGGGATAGGGACCCAGTACTTC.

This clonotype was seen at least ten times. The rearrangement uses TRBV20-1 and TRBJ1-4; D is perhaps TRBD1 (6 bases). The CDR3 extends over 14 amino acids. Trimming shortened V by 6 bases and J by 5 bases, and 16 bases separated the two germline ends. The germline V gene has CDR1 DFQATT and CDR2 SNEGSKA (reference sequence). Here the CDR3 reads CSAPLQGTNEKLFF. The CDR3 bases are TGCAGTGCCCCTCTTCAGGGGACCAATGAAAAACTGTTTTTT.

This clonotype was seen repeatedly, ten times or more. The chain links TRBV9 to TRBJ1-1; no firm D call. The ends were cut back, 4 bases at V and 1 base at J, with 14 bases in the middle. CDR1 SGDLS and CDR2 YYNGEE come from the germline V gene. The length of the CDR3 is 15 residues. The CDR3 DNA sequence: TGTGCCAGCAGCCCACCCCGCCAGGCGAACACTGAAGCTTTCTTT. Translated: CASSPPRQANTEAFF.

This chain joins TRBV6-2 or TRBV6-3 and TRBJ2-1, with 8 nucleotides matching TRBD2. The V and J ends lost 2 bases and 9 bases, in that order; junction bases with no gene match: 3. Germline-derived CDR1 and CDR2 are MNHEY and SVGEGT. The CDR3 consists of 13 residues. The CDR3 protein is CASSYTLAGEQFF. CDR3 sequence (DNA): TGTGCCAGCAGTTACACCCTAGCGGGTGAGCAGTTCTTC.

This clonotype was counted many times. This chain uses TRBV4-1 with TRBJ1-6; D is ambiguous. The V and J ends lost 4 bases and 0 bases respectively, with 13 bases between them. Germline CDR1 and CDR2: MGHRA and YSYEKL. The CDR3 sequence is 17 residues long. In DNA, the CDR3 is TGCGCCAGCAGCCCCAACCCGAGGAGCTCCTATAATTCACCCCTCCACTTT. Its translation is CASSPNPRSSYNSPLHF.

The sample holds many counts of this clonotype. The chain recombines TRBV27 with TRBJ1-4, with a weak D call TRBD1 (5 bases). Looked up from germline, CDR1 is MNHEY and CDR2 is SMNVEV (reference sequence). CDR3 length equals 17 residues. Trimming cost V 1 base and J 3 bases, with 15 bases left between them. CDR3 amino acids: CASSLFRRDGSNEKLFF. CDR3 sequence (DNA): TGTGCCAGCAGTTTATTCCGGCGGGACGGATCTAATGAAAAACTGTTTTTT.

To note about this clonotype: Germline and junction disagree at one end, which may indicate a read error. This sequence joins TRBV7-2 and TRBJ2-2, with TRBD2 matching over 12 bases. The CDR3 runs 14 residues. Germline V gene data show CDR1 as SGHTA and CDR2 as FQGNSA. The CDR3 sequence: CASSARLAGAPRGF. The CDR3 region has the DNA TGTGCCAGCAGCGCCAGACTAGCGGGAGCGCCCCGGGGTTTT.

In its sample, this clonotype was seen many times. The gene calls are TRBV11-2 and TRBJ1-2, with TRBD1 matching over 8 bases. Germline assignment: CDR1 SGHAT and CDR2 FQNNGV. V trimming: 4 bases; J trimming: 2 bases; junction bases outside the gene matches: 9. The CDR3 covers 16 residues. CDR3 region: CASSSYRGINNYGYTF. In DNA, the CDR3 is TGTGCCAGCAGCTCTTACAGGGGGATAAACAACTATGGCTACACCTTC. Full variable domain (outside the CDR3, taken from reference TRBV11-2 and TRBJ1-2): EAGVAQSPRYKIIEKRQSVAFWCNPISGHATLYWYQQILGQGPKLLIQFQNNGVVDDSQLPKDRFSAERLKGVDSTLKIQPAKLEDSAVYLCASSSYRGINNYGYTFGSGTRLTVV.